Shown below are 10 T cell receptor beta chains from a single sample sequenced in a study of T-cell reconstitution after alpha-beta-depleted transplantation in children. Using unique molecular identifiers, the investigators prepared the TCRbeta library. Via MiXCR, TCRdb re-called the PCR reads, giving one row per CDR3 protein. The sample records approximately 350,000 distinct CDR3 sequences, approximately 10% being singletons. The source material was PBMCs from the stem cell graft donor, sampled from the stem cell graft. Every receptor here comes from a human donor who donated a stem cell graft to a child with acute lymphoblastic leukemia.

The chain uses TRBV7-2 and TRBJ2-5; 9 bases map to TRBD1. The V gene's germline CDR1 is SGHTA and CDR2 FQGNSA. V was clipped by 1 base and J by 2 bases; unmatched bases: 5. CDR3 size: 16 residues. The CDR3, as DNA: TGTGCCAGCAGCTTAGTTGGACAGGGGACTCAAGAGACCCAGTACTTC. Protein product: CASSLVGQGTQETQYF.

DNA of the CDR3: TGCAGTGCTACCCTCGCCGGGGGGTTTACCTACGAGCAGTACTTC. It specifies CSATLAGGFTYEQYF. This chain uses TRBV20-1 with TRBJ2-7, with TRBD2 identical over 7 bases. The CDR3 covers 15 residues. Germline lookup yields CDR1 DFQATT and CDR2 SNEGSKA (reference sequence). V lost 4 bases to trimming and J lost 2 bases; unmatched junction nucleotides: 11.

This clonotype was picked up a small number of times. This rearrangement joins TRBV7-9 to TRBJ2-3; a possible D gene is TRBD1 (6 bases). Germline CDR1 reads SEHNR; CDR2 reads FQNEAQ (reference sequence). This CDR3 region has 16 residues. Trimming cost V 0 bases and J 3 bases, with 13 bases left between them. CDR3 residues: CASSLALTGGTDTQYF. DNA of the CDR3: TGTGCCAGCAGCTTAGCCCTGACAGGTGGGACAGATACGCAGTATTTT.

Ten or more counts support this clonotype. This sequence joins TRBV29-1 and TRBJ2-3; D is possibly TRBD1 or TRBD2 (5 bases each). The CDR3 is made up of 14 amino acids. V was shortened by 5 bases and J by 2 bases, with 14 bases between the two germline ends. Germline CDR1 and CDR2: SQVTM and ANQGSEA. The DNA for the CDR3 is TGCAGCGTTAGGGTCTTCGGGGCCACAGATACGCAGTATTTT. It translates to CSVRVFGATDTQYF.

This clonotype was seen at least ten times. This rearrangement joins TRBV11-2 to TRBJ2-3, with 10 bases fitting TRBD2. With 5 bases clipped from V and 2 bases from J, the junction kept 13 bases outside the gene matches. This CDR3 has 18 amino acids. Germline V gene lookup returns CDR1 SGHAT and CDR2 FQNNGV. The CDR3 sequence is CASSPRALAGDHTDTQYF. CDR3 sequence (DNA): TGTGCCAGCAGCCCTCGAGCTCTAGCGGGAGACCACACAGATACGCAGTATTTT.

The sample holds many counts of this clonotype. The CDR3 DNA is TGTGCCAGCAGTTACTCACCTAGCGGGAGTTACAATGAGCAGTTCTTC. The encoded protein is CASSYSPSGSYNEQFF. V gene TRBV6-2 or TRBV6-3 combines with J gene TRBJ2-1, with 10 positions matching TRBD2. This CDR3 has 16 amino acids. Germline trimming cut 0 bases from V and 4 bases from J; bases unmatched to any gene: 3. CDR1 is MNHEY, CDR2 SVGEGT, per germline.

This clonotype has a count of ten or more. The chain carries TRBV6-5 and TRBJ2-5, with D perhaps TRBD1 (7 bases). Germline CDR1 reads MNHEY; CDR2 reads SVGAGI. The V and J ends lost 2 bases and 5 bases respectively, with 9 bases between them. The length of the CDR3 is 13 residues. CDR3 loop: CASSYAGGETQYF. For the CDR3, the DNA is TGTGCCAGCAGTTACGCAGGGGGGGAGACCCAGTACTTC.

The chain is built from TRBV7-9 and TRBJ2-1, with TRBD2 matching over 7 bases. Germline trimming cut 4 bases from V and 8 bases from J; bases unmatched to any gene: 5. This CDR3 spans 13 amino acids. The V gene's germline CDR1 is SEHNR and CDR2 FQNEAQ (reference sequence). CDR3 nucleotides: TGTGCCAGCAGCTCGCCTGGGGGGGATGAGCAGTTCTTC. Protein: CASSSPGGDEQFF.

This clonotype was detected ten times or more. V and J are TRBV4-3 and TRBJ1-1; D perhaps matches TRBD1 (6 bases). Germline-derived CDR1 and CDR2 are LGHNA and YSLEER. The germline V and J ends were trimmed by 1 base and 0 bases, with 15 bases remaining between them. CDR3 length equals 17 residues. The chain's CDR3 is CASSQVTPGHLNTEAFF. CDR3 nucleotide sequence: TGCGCCAGCAGCCAAGTGACACCGGGACACCTGAACACTGAAGCTTTCTTT.

At least ten counts were recorded for this clonotype. The rearrangement links TRBV12-3 or TRBV12-4 to TRBJ2-7, with 13 bases that match TRBD2. V shed 6 bases, J shed 11 bases, and the junction held 7 bases outside the gene matches. There are 13 residues in the CDR3. The CDR3 nucleotides read TGTGCCAGCAGCACCACTAGCGGGAGGGGCGAGTACTTC. As protein: CASSTTSGRGEYF.